This is a list of T cell receptor beta chains from one sample in a study of T cell repertoires in cytomegalovirus infection. In TCRdb, the reads were re-called with MiXCR into one record per CDR3 protein. Altogether some 180,000 distinct CDR3 sequences are present, roughly a fifth being singletons, with the ten largest covering just under 3%. The sequenced sample was PBMCs. These receptor sequences come from a human donor in good health (CMV status not recorded). Some clones in this sample may be carry-over from other donors' samples. Each CDR3 is given with its conserved first and last residue. D genes are given only for firm matches. Clone size, where shown, is once, few, many, or a class for clones that have expanded.

d_gene: .; v_gene: TRBV7-6; j_gene: TRBJ2-1; len: 14; abundance: many; CDR3aa: CASSLPPGRNEQFF; CDR3nt: TGTGCCAGCAGCTTACCCCCGGGGCGCAATGAGCAGTTCTTC
d_gene: .; v_gene: TRBV5-1; j_gene: TRBJ1-1; len: 13; abundance: few; CDR3aa: CASSLTGQLDAFF; CDR3nt: TGCGCCAGCAGCCTAACCGGACAACTCGACGCTTTCTTT
d_gene: .; v_gene: TRBV12-3/TRBV12-4; j_gene: TRBJ1-2; len: 11; abundance: many; CDR3aa: CASSSLGGYTF; CDR3nt: TGTGCCAGCAGCTCCCTCGGGGGCTACACCTTC
d_gene: .; v_gene: TRBV7-2; j_gene: TRBJ2-1; len: 15; abundance: many; CDR3aa: CASSLATFNLNEQFF; CDR3nt: TGTGCCAGCAGCTTAGCTACCTTTAATCTCAATGAGCAGTTCTTC
d_gene: .; v_gene: TRBV2; j_gene: TRBJ1-2; len: 13; abundance: few; CDR3aa: CASSDQGTYGYTF; CDR3nt: TGTGCCAGCAGTGACCAGGGGACCTATGGCTACACCTTC
d_gene: TRBD1; v_gene: TRBV11-2; j_gene: TRBJ1-6; len: 17; abundance: many; CDR3aa: CASSPRDRGSYNSPLHF; CDR3nt: TGTGCCAGCAGCCCGCGGGACAGGGGATCCTATAATTCACCCCTCCACTTT
d_gene: .; v_gene: TRBV19; j_gene: TRBJ2-6; len: 14; abundance: .; CDR3aa: CASRQGSGANVLTF; CDR3nt: TGTGCCAGTAGGCAGGGGTCTGGGGCCAACGTCCTGACTTTC
d_gene: .; v_gene: TRBV6-1; j_gene: TRBJ1-1; len: 13; abundance: many; CDR3aa: CASSEGLNTEAFF; CDR3nt: TGTGCCAGCAGTGAAGGACTGAACACTGAAGCTTTCTTT
d_gene: .; v_gene: TRBV7-8; j_gene: TRBJ1-5; len: 14; abundance: many; CDR3aa: CASSLEGSNQPQHF; CDR3nt: TGTGCCAGCAGCTTAGAAGGTAGCAATCAGCCCCAGCATTTT
d_gene: TRBD2; v_gene: TRBV4-3; j_gene: TRBJ2-3; len: 16; abundance: once; CDR3aa: CASSQLAGGYTDTQYF; CDR3nt: TGCGCCAGCAGCCAACTAGCGGGAGGGTACACAGATACGCAGTATTTT